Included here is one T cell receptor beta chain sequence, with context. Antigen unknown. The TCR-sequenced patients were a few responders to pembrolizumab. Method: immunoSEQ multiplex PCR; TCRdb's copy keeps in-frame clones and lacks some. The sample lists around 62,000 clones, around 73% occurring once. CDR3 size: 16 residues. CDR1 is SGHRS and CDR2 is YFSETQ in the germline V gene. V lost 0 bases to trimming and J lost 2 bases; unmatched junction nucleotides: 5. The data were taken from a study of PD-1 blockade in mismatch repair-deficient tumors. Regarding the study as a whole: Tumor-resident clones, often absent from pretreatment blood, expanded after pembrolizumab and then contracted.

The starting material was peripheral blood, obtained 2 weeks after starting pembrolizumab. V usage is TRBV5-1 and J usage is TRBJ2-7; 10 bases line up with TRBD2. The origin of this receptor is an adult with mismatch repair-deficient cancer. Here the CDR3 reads CASSLGLAGEAYEQYF. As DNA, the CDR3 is TGCGCCAGCAGCTTGGGGCTAGCGGGAGAGGCCTACGAGCAGTACTTC.